These 23 T cell receptor beta chains were all obtained from the same sample, sequenced in a study of vaccination and CD4 T cells after COVID-19. No antigen has been identified for these receptors. Treatment in this sample: approximately 9-day PBMC culture with coronavirus spike peptide pools or control peptides (ViraFEST assay). Sequenced with the Oncomine TCR Beta short-read assay was DNA taken from cultured CD4+ T cells. TCRdb passed the PCR reads through MiXCR, listing each CDR3 protein once. The table lists 9,500 to 15,000 distinct CDR3 sequences, roughly 50% of them singletons. This specimen was cultured CD4+ T cells from blood, taken after SARS-CoV-2 vaccination. Receptors originate from a human donor with COVID-19.

This CDR3 reads CASSPLGTVSYGYTF. For the CDR3, the DNA is TGTGCCAGCAGCCCCTTAGGAACGGTGTCCTATGGCTACACCTTC. The rearrangement links TRBV7-2 to TRBJ1-2; D gene uncertain. The V and J ends lost 5 bases and 4 bases respectively, with 17 bases between them. Germline assignment: CDR1 SGHTA and CDR2 FQGNSA. This CDR3 region has 15 residues. Supplemented by reference TRBV7-2 and TRBJ1-2, the full variable domain reads GAGVSQSPSNKVTEKGKDVELRCDPISGHTALYWYRQSLGQGLEFLIYFQGNSAPDKSGLPSDRFSAERTGGSVSTLTIQRTQQEDSAVYLCASSPLGTVSYGYTFGSGTRLTVV.

This chain links TRBV6-7 with TRBJ1-2, with 8 bases aligning to TRBD1. TRBV6-7 is known as an ORF, though its function is uncertain. The CDR3 has 13 residues. V lost 5 bases to trimming and J lost 7 bases; unmatched junction nucleotides: 6. The CDR3 here is CASSTGQGAGYTF. CDR3 coding DNA: TGTGCCAGCAGTACCGGACAGGGTGCTGGCTACACCTTC.

The rearrangement links TRBV25-1 to TRBJ1-2; tentatively, D is TRBD1 (5 bases). V lost 4 bases, J lost 8 bases, and 11 bases lay in between. This CDR3 is 12 amino acids long. The V gene's germline CDR1 is MGHDK and CDR2 SYGVNS. This CDR3 reads CASSGGTGGYTF. The CDR3 region has the DNA TGTGCCAGCAGTGGGGGGACGGGGGGCTACACCTTC.

This clonotype was seen a handful of times. The rearrangement links TRBV6-1 to TRBJ1-5; TRBD1 is a possible D gene (5 bases). CDR3 length: 15 amino acids. The V gene's germline CDR1 is MNHNS and CDR2 SASEGT. V lost 4 bases, J lost 1 base, and 11 bases lay in between. CDR3 nucleotide sequence: TGTGCCAGCAGTGGCGGCGGGGCGAGCAATCAGCCCCAGCATTTT. Amino acid sequence: CASSGGGASNQPQHF.

There are a few counts of this clonotype. V usage is TRBV7-3 and J usage is TRBJ1-6; maybe TRBD1 (5 bases). Trimming stripped 3 bases from V and 8 bases from J, with 17 bases between. The germline CDR1 and CDR2 sequences are SGHTA and FQGTGA. The CDR3 is made up of 16 amino acids. CDR3 sequence reads: CASSLGHDRGHSPLHF. As DNA, the CDR3 is TGTGCCAGCAGCTTGGGCCATGACAGAGGGCATTCACCCCTCCACTTT.

The J gene is TRBJ2-3, the V gene TRBV2; D is uncertain. This CDR3 comprises 11 residues. Between the trimmed V and J ends, which lost 4 bases and 5 bases, there was a span of 4 bases. Germline CDR1 is SNHLY and CDR2 is FYNNEI. The CDR3 spells CASSGEDTQYF. For the CDR3, the DNA is TGTGCCAGCAGTGGGGAAGATACGCAGTATTTT.

The J gene is TRBJ1-1, the V gene TRBV20-1; 9 positions match TRBD1. Looked up from germline, CDR1 is DFQATT and CDR2 is SNEGSKA (reference sequence). The J segment lost 3 bases and the V segment lost 1 base, leaving 3 bases of the junction unmatched. The CDR3 totals 14 residues. The CDR3 DNA reads TGCAGTGCTAGAGTAACAGGGGGCTACACTGAAGCTTTCTTT. Amino acid sequence: CSARVTGGYTEAFF.

The genes are TRBV7-3 and TRBJ2-2, with 7 bases fitting TRBD2. V gave up 3 bases and J gave up 6 bases; unmatched junction bases: 4. Germline V lookup: CDR1 SGHTA, CDR2 FQGTGA. This CDR3 is 14 amino acids long. The CDR3, as DNA: TGTGCCAGCAGCTTGTCGGGAGGCCCCGGGGAGCTGTTTTTT. Protein product: CASSLSGGPGELFF.

The V gene is TRBV7-8, the J gene TRBJ2-2, with D uncertain. There are 15 residues in the CDR3. The germline V gene encodes CDR1 SGHVS and CDR2 FQNEAQ. V gave up 5 bases and J gave up 4 bases, with 14 bases separating them. The CDR3 reads CASSARTAGTGELFF. The CDR3, as DNA: TGTGCCAGCAGCGCAAGGACCGCTGGCACCGGGGAGCTGTTTTTT.

The chain joins TRBV6-1 to TRBJ1-2; 9 bases align to TRBD1. With 6 bases clipped from V and 4 bases from J, the junction kept 3 bases outside the gene matches. Germline CDR1 and CDR2: MNHNS and SASEGT. The CDR3 consists of 13 residues. Written as DNA, the CDR3 is TGTGCCAGCAGACTGACAGGGGGCTATGGCTACACCTTC. It yields the protein CASRLTGGYGYTF.

The rearrangement links TRBV19 to TRBJ1-5; 8 bases match TRBD1. In germline, CDR1 is LNHDA, CDR2 SQIVND (reference sequence). V lost 8 bases to trimming and J lost 4 bases; unmatched junction nucleotides: 13. There are 16 residues in the CDR3. CDR3 sequence: CASRTFGQGVNQPQHF. For the CDR3, the DNA is TGTGCCAGTCGCACCTTCGGACAGGGTGTTAATCAGCCCCAGCATTTT.

V usage is TRBV19 and J usage is TRBJ2-2, with no clear D. The CDR3 length is 14 residues. Trimming cost V 5 bases and J 1 base, with 8 bases left between them. The V gene's germline CDR1 is LNHDA and CDR2 SQIVND (reference sequence). The CDR3 protein is CASSVVVNTGELFF. The CDR3 coding sequence is TGTGCCAGTAGTGTCGTAGTGAACACCGGGGAGCTGTTTTTT.

The gene calls are TRBV20-1 and TRBJ2-7, with D maybe TRBD2 (5 bases). The CDR3 loop spans 16 amino acids. From germline, CDR1 is DFQATT and CDR2 SNEGSKA (reference sequence). Trimming took off 0 bases at V and 2 bases at J, with 17 bases between the two ends. CDR3 amino acids: CSARDRGSGFAYEQYF. CDR3 sequence (DNA): TGCAGTGCTAGAGATCGTGGCAGCGGCTTCGCCTACGAGCAGTACTTC.

The chain joins TRBV7-2 to TRBJ1-5; D uncertain. The CDR3 contains 16 residues. Germline lookup yields CDR1 SGHTA and CDR2 FQGNSA. Trimming left V 2 bases short and J 5 bases short, with 16 bases between. The CDR3 protein is CASSLSFLGGDQPQHF. Here the CDR3 DNA reads TGTGCCAGCAGCTTATCGTTTCTGGGAGGAGATCAGCCCCAGCATTTT.

The J gene is TRBJ2-4, the V gene TRBV7-2, with a tentative D call TRBD2 (6 bases). Germline-derived CDR1 and CDR2 are SGHTA and FQGNSA. V shed 3 bases and J shed 7 bases, with 13 bases lying between them. The CDR3 runs 14 residues. The CDR3 is CASSLGGSVNIQYF. DNA for the CDR3: TGTGCCAGCAGCTTGGGGGGAAGTGTCAACATTCAGTACTTC.

This chain uses TRBV29-1 with TRBJ2-5; 9 positions agree with TRBD1. V dropped 0 bases and J dropped 5; count of bases not matched to a gene: 7. The CDR3 has 15 amino acids. The germline CDR1 and CDR2 sequences are SQVTM and ANQGSEA. DNA of the CDR3: TGCAGCGTTGAAGACCCCGGGACAGGGTGGGAGACCCAGTACTTC. It encodes CSVEDPGTGWETQYF.

DNA of the CDR3: TGTGCCAGCAGTCCCCGGGACAGGAACAACTATGGCTACACCTTC. Protein product: CASSPRDRNNYGYTF. This sequence joins TRBV6-1 and TRBJ1-2; 8 nucleotides line up with TRBD1. Per germline, CDR1 MNHNS and CDR2 SASEGT. This CDR3 has 15 amino acids. With V trimmed by 5 bases and J by 2 bases, 7 bases remained unmatched.

The chain couples TRBV5-4 to TRBJ2-7; 7 bases align to TRBD1. Trimming removed 3 bases from V and 0 bases from J; junction bases left unmatched: 3. The CDR3 covers 14 residues. CDR1 is SGHNT, CDR2 YYREEE, per germline (reference sequence). The CDR3: CASSWTGSSYEQYF. CDR3 bases: TGTGCCAGCAGCTGGACAGGTAGCTCCTACGAGCAGTACTTC.

This chain links TRBV20-1 with TRBJ2-1; 7 positions agree with TRBD1. The J call may be incorrect, as the DNA end agrees better with TRBJ2-7. Germline-derived CDR1 and CDR2 are DFQATT and SNEGSKA (reference sequence). The CDR3 loop spans 13 amino acids. The CDR3 DNA follows: TGCAGTGCTTACCGGGACAGTACCTACGAGCAGTACTTC. Protein sequence: CSAYRDSTYEQYF.

As to this clonotype: An end of the junction does not agree with germline; a read error may underlie this. The rearrangement uses TRBV25-1 and TRBJ1-1; 8 bases agree with TRBD1. The CDR3 loop spans 13 amino acids. In germline, CDR1 is MGHDK, CDR2 SYGVNS. This chain's CDR3 is CASRGGQGLEVFF. The CDR3 bases are TGTGCCAGCCGGGGTGGACAGGGCCTTGAAGTTTTCTTT.

The V and J genes are TRBV27 and TRBJ1-5; 10 nucleotides match TRBD1. The ends lost 4 bases at V and 2 bases at J; junction bases unmatched: 8. Germline values: CDR1 MNHEY, CDR2 SMNVEV (reference sequence). CDR3 length: 17 amino acids. The CDR3 bases are TGTGCCAGCAGTTCACGACAGGGGGCAGGAGGCAATCAGCCCCAGCATTTT. This sequence encodes CASSSRQGAGGNQPQHF.

CDR3 region: CASGDDRRHEQYF. CDR3 nucleotide sequence: TGTGCCAGCGGGGACGACCGAAGGCACGAGCAGTACTTC. This chain links TRBV28 with TRBJ2-7, with D perhaps matching TRBD1 or TRBD2 (5 bases each). This CDR3 comprises 13 residues. Per the germline V gene, CDR1 is MDHEN and CDR2 is SYDVKM. V lost 8 bases and J 5 bases, leaving 16 bases between the germline ends.

This clonotype was observed a handful of times. The rearrangement links TRBV7-9 to TRBJ2-6, with D unclear. The CDR3 sequence is 15 residues long. Trimming cost V 6 bases and J 0 bases, with 9 bases left between them. Germline CDR1 and CDR2: SEHNR and FQNEAQ (reference sequence). CDR3 DNA sequence: TGTGCCAGCAGTCTAACGCTCTCTGGGGCCAACGTCCTGACTTTC. It yields the protein CASSLTLSGANVLTF.